This T cell receptor (beta chain) derives from a study of shared clonotypes between healthy human individuals. Concerning this clone: Its antigen is unknown.

Naive CD8 cells lacked CD45RO, underwent positive selection for CCR7 and left out terminally differentiated effector memory CD45RA+ cells. All donors were healthy HIV-negative adults lacking recent acute infections or vaccinations. Using immunoSEQ multiplex PCR, the repertoire was profiled, and TCRdb retains in-frame clones only, with some absent. The sample lists around 1.9 million clones, under 95% occurring once. V was clipped by 3 bases and J by 5 bases, with 14 bases between them. This CDR3 spans 15 amino acids. The germline gives CDR1 SNHLY, CDR2 FYNNEI. Broader study findings: Rarefaction indicated that sorted-subset sequencing remained incomplete although depth was large.

The rearrangement uses TRBV2 and TRBJ2-1; D unresolved. Material: naive CD8+ T cells from PBMCs. The receptor was derived from a man between 18 and 29 years old in good health. Some clones in this sample may be carry-over from other donors' samples. In DNA form, the CDR3 reads TGTGCCAGCAGTGATTGGGGAAGGGAACACAATGAGCAGTTCTTC. Protein sequence: CASSDWGREHNEQFF.